The clone carrying this TCR beta chain showed up just a few times. Its antigen is still unknown. The data were taken from a study of early T cells in non-severe SARS-CoV-2 infection. Overall study context: Chains stayed unpaired after sequencing of bulk RNA from unsorted whole blood. Whole-study findings and limits: VDJdb-based matching was biased toward anti-spike CD8 responses and missed private and CD4 specificities.

As part of library construction, unique molecular identifiers were attached to individual cDNA molecules. TCRdb analysed the 5' RACE reads with MiXCR anew, one entry per CDR3 protein. The table records approximately 84,000 distinct CDR3 sequences, roughly an eighth of them present only once. The specimen was whole blood. This TCR was recovered from an adult who was a healthcare worker with PCR-confirmed SARS-CoV-2 infection or an uninfected control (not recorded which).

The CDR3: CASSQGQQVSNQPQHF. CDR3 coding DNA: TGCGCCAGCAGCCAAGGGCAGCAGGTCAGCAATCAGCCCCAGCATTTT. This chain links TRBV4-1 with TRBJ1-5; unclear D gene. Trimming removed 1 base at V and 1 base at J, with 11 bases between. This CDR3 region has 16 residues. Germline V lookup: CDR1 MGHRA, CDR2 YSYEKL.